Below, one T cell receptor (beta chain) is given with its context. During active infection, Seattle patients enrolled and were then monitored through disease. Trimming stripped 6 bases from V and 4 bases from J, with 18 bases between. Germline V gene lookup returns CDR1 MNHEY and CDR2 SVGAGI. This CDR3 is 15 amino acids long. The sample is drawn from a study of blood T cell repertoires in COVID-19. Background on the study: Collection of acute and convalescent COVID-19 samples took place in the United States, Italy and Spain.

In the study's own analysis: Estimation of nucleated cell counts relied on the amplification of reference gene primers. Sequencing was performed with immunoSEQ multiplex PCR; in TCRdb, only in-frame clones are kept and a portion is missing. That table furnishes V, J and clone size, whereas the DNA furnished D and trimming. This repertoire shows some 270,000 clones, approximately 85% found once; its top ten account for about 0.9%. Sequencing input: peripheral blood. The source is a human donor with COVID-19, enrolled during active disease. The donor label of this sample is uncertain. The rearrangement links TRBV6-5 to TRBJ1-1; a possible D gene is TRBD1 (5 bases). CDR3 coding DNA: TGTGCCAGCAGGCGCGGGACCACGGACACCACTGAAGCTTTCTTT. Amino acids: CASRRGTTDTTEAFF.